Following are 15 T cell receptor beta chains from one sample sequenced in a study of blood T cell repertoires in COVID-19. Libraries were prepared by immunoSEQ multiplex PCR; TCRdb keeps only in-frame clonotypes and omits some of them. Found here are about 250,000 clones, under 90% of them singletons; the top ten hold 15%. Sequenced sample: PBMCs or T cells enriched from blood (not recorded which). The receptors were gathered from a man aged 18 to 29 who had recovered from COVID-19.

The chain couples TRBV10-1 to TRBJ2-3; 9 bases agree with TRBD1. The CDR3 sequence is 16 residues long. Germline CDR1 WNHNN, CDR2 SYGVQD (reference sequence). V trimming: 3 bases; J trimming: 2 bases; junction bases outside the gene matches: 6. CDR3 sequence reads: CASSDHGTGPTDTQYF. CDR3 nucleotide sequence: TGCGCCAGCAGTGACCACGGGACAGGGCCCACAGATACGCAGTATTTT.

The V call is TRBV27, the J call TRBJ2-5; 9 nucleotides align to TRBD2. Germline lookup yields CDR1 MNHEY and CDR2 SMNVEV (reference sequence). The ends lost 2 bases at V and 2 bases at J; junction bases unmatched: 0. The CDR3 length is 14 residues. CDR3 sequence: CASSLLAGQETQYF. The CDR3 DNA follows: TGTGCCAGCAGTTTACTAGCGGGGCAAGAGACCCAGTACTTC.

The chain has TRBV5-1 and TRBJ1-6; 7 nucleotides agree with TRBD1. Germline CDR1 is SGHRS and CDR2 is YFSETQ. The J segment lost 7 bases and the V segment lost 7 bases, leaving 5 bases of the junction unmatched. The CDR3 has 13 residues. CDR3 nucleotides: TGCGCCAGCGGACAGGAGATAAATTCACCCCTCCACTTT. The encoded protein is CASGQEINSPLHF.

This chain links TRBV29-1 with TRBJ1-1; possible D gene TRBD1, 6 bases. Germline V CDR1 and CDR2: SQVTM, ANQGSEA. Trimming took off 3 bases at V and 4 bases at J, with 15 bases between the two ends. The CDR3 is made up of 14 amino acids. CDR3 sequence (DNA): TGCAGCGTTGAGTCGGGGGGGCCGAGCACTGAAGCTTTCTTT. This sequence encodes CSVESGGPSTEAFF. The full variable domain, rest sourced from reference TRBV29-1 and TRBJ1-1, is SAVISQKPSRDICQRGTSLTIQCQVDSQVTMMFWYRQQPGQSLTLIATANQGSEATYESGFVIDKFPISRPNLTFSTLTVSNMSPEDSSIYLCSVESGGPSTEAFFGQGTRLTVV.

The genes are TRBV5-1 and TRBJ2-4; a weak D match, TRBD1 (6 bases). The CDR3 covers 11 residues. Germline V gene lookup returns CDR1 SGHRS and CDR2 YFSETQ. The germline V and J ends were trimmed by 6 bases and 8 bases, with 9 bases remaining between them. Here the CDR3 reads CASTSGDIQYF. Written as DNA, the CDR3 is TGCGCCAGCACCTCAGGGGACATTCAGTACTTC.

In this sample, this clone turned up once. This chain joins TRBV5-1 and TRBJ1-1, with TRBD1 matching 9 bases. V lost 3 bases to trimming and J lost 5 bases; unmatched junction nucleotides: 8. This CDR3 contains 15 residues. Germline V lookup: CDR1 SGHRS, CDR2 YFSETQ. The CDR3 coding sequence is TGCGCCAGCAGCTGGACCCCGGGACAGGGAACTGAAGCTTTCTTT. This sequence encodes CASSWTPGQGTEAFF.

This chain links TRBV18 with TRBJ2-3; perhaps TRBD2 as D (6 bases). Per germline, CDR1 KGHSH and CDR2 LQKENI. The CDR3 is made up of 15 amino acids. V was shortened by 5 bases and J by 0 bases, with 12 bases between the two germline ends. In DNA form, the CDR3 reads TGTGCCAGCTCAGGGCTAGCGACTAGCACAGATACGCAGTATTTT. Protein: CASSGLATSTDTQYF.

This clone was found once. The sample contains more than one DNA sequence encoding this CDR3. This chain uses TRBV30 with TRBJ1-5; D is ambiguous. V was trimmed by 3 bases and J by 3 bases, leaving 9 bases between them. CDR1 is GTSNPN and CDR2 is SVGIG in the germline V gene (reference sequence). This CDR3 comprises 13 residues. CDR3 DNA sequence: TGTGCCTGGAGCGGAGGTTCCAATCAGCCCCAGCATTTT. This gives the protein CAWSGGSNQPQHF.

This clone appeared a few times. This chain links TRBV2 with TRBJ2-7, with 8 bases that match TRBD1. The CDR3 is 13 residues long. Per the germline V gene, CDR1 is SNHLY and CDR2 is FYNNEI. V trimming: 6 bases; J trimming: 7 bases; junction bases outside the gene matches: 8. The DNA for the CDR3 is TGTGCCAGCAGGAGAGGACAGGGAGGTGAGCAGTACTTC. This gives the protein CASRRGQGGEQYF.

Only one count was recorded for this clone. The rearrangement joins TRBV19 to TRBJ1-5; 9 positions agree with TRBD1. CDR1 is LNHDA, CDR2 SQIVND, per germline (reference sequence). The length of the CDR3 is 13 residues. Losses at the gene ends were 6 bases for V and 9 bases for J; bases not matched to a gene: 6. This chain's CDR3 is CASRRQGEGPQHF. The CDR3 nucleotides read TGTGCCAGTAGGCGACAGGGGGAAGGGCCCCAGCATTTT. Combining the CDR3 with reference TRBV19 and TRBJ1-5 gives the whole variable domain DGGITQSPKYLFRKEGQNVTLSCEQNLNHDAMYWYRQDPGQGLRLIYYSQIVNDFQKGDIAEGYSVSREKKESFPLTVTSAQKNPTAFYLCASRRQGEGPQHFGDGTRLSIL.

The rearrangement links TRBV7-2 to TRBJ1-5; D remains unclear. Germline V gene data show CDR1 as SGHTA and CDR2 as FQGNSA. The CDR3 runs to 15 residues. With 5 bases removed from V and 3 bases from J, the gap between germline ends came to 14 bases. Written as DNA, the CDR3 is TGTGCCAGCAGCCCCATGCCAGGAAACAATCAGCCCCAGCATTTT. Its protein product is CASSPMPGNNQPQHF.

The CDR3 sequence is CASSYPGGGTSGPQETQYF. Here the CDR3 DNA reads TGTGCCAGCAGTTACCCAGGGGGAGGGACTAGCGGGCCCCAAGAGACCCAGTACTTC. The rearrangement uses TRBV6-2 or TRBV6-3 and TRBJ2-5, with 12 bases matching TRBD2. The CDR3 sequence is 19 residues long. J gave up 1 base and V 2 bases, and 11 bases lay outside the gene matches. From germline, CDR1 is MNHEY and CDR2 SVGEGT.

The rearrangement uses TRBV30 and TRBJ2-7; 7 positions agree with TRBD1. Germline V gene sequence: CDR1 GTSNPN, CDR2 SVGIG (reference sequence). J was trimmed by 0 bases and V by 8 bases; bases with no gene match: 7. The CDR3 runs 13 residues. The CDR3 reads CATSTGSSYEQYF. Here the CDR3 DNA reads TGTGCCACCTCGACAGGGAGCTCCTACGAGCAGTACTTC.

The rearrangement joins TRBV9 to TRBJ2-2, with 10 bases identical to TRBD1. The CDR3 totals 15 residues. Germline loops: CDR1 SGDLS, CDR2 YYNGEE. V was clipped by 0 bases and J by 6 bases; unmatched bases: 2. The CDR3 region is CASSVAGTGAGELFF. In DNA, the CDR3 is TGTGCCAGCAGCGTAGCTGGGACAGGGGCCGGGGAGCTGTTTTTT. The full variable domain, completed using reference TRBV9 and TRBJ2-2, is DSGVTQTPKHLITATGQRVTLRCSPRSGDLSVYWYQQSLDQGLQFLIQYYNGEERAKGNILERFSAQQFPDLHSELNLSSLELGDSALYFCASSVAGTGAGELFFGEGSRLTVL.

This chain links TRBV5-1 with TRBJ2-3; D may be TRBD2 (6 bases). This CDR3 has 16 amino acids. Germline assignment: CDR1 SGHRS and CDR2 YFSETQ. V was shortened by 0 bases and J by 0 bases, with 11 bases between the two germline ends. Here the CDR3 DNA reads TGCGCCAGCAGCTTGGGGGGGACTGTTAGCACAGATACGCAGTATTTT. It translates to CASSLGGTVSTDTQYF.